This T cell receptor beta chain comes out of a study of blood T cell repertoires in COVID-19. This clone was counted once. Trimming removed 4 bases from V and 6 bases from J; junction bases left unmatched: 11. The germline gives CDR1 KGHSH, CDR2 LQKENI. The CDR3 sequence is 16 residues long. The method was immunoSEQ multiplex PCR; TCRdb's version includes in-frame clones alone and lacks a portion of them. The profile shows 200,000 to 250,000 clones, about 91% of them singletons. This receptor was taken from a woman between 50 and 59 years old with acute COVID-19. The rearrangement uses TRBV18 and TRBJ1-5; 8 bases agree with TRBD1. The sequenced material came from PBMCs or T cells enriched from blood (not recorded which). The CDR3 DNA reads TGTGCCAGCTCACGAAACCCGGACAGGGCGCTTCAGCCCCAGCATTTT. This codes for CASSRNPDRALQPQHF. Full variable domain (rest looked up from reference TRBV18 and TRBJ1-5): NAGVMQNPRHLVRRRGQEARLRCSPMKGHSHVYWYRQLPEEGLKFMVYLQKENIIDESGMPKERFSAEFPKEGPSILRIQQVVRGDSAAYFCASSRNPDRALQPQHFGDGTRLSIL.